This T cell receptor beta chain emerged from a study of identical twins. Overall study findings and caveats: Partial confounding of zero-insertion analyses by invariant MAIT and iNKT cells was possible. When twins shared out-of-frame alpha sequences, those sequences had excess low generation probability.

As regards this clonotype: Its antigen is undetermined.

TCRdb recomputed calls from the 5' RACE reads with MiXCR, one row per CDR3 protein. The table shows hundreds of thousands of distinct CDR3 sequences, with roughly 8.6% occurring only once. V was clipped by 6 bases and J by 3 bases, with 12 bases between them. CDR3 length: 13 amino acids. Healthy Caucasians provided all donations. The same data also went into a second study, on yellow fever vaccine responses in identical twins.

The receptor was derived from a young woman in good health. The sample was CD8+ T cells sorted from blood. The rearrangement links TRBV12-3 or TRBV12-4 to TRBJ2-7; D is perhaps TRBD1 (5 bases). CDR3 amino acids: CASRAGLSYEQYF. The CDR3 DNA reads as TGTGCCAGCAGGGCAGGGTTAAGCTACGAGCAGTACTTC.